The 30 T cell receptor beta chains presented below share a single source sample, sequenced in a study of early stage breast cancer tumors. Clones were read by immunoSEQ multiplex PCR, and TCRdb kept only the in-frame ones, dropping some. Of about 58,000 clones detected, around three quarters appear once; the ten largest clones hold roughly 3.4%. Sequenced material: blood. The receptor source for this set is a person in their thirties with breast cancer.

The V and J genes are TRBV4-1 and TRBJ1-2; possibly TRBD1 for D (5 bases). The CDR3 extends over 16 amino acids. From germline, CDR1 is MGHRA and CDR2 YSYEKL. V lost 3 bases, J lost 7 bases, and 21 bases lay in between. The CDR3 sequence: CASSHQQATTLLGYTF. CDR3 DNA: TGCGCCAGCAGCCACCAACAGGCTACCACCCTTCTTGGCTACACCTTC.

The chain combines TRBV5-1 with TRBJ2-1; D is undetermined. This CDR3 spans 16 amino acids. Per the germline V gene, CDR1 is SGHRS and CDR2 is YFSETQ. Trimming took off 1 base at V and 4 bases at J, with 15 bases between the two ends. The CDR3 here is CASSLYVENGYNEQFF. The CDR3 nucleotides read TGCGCCAGCAGCTTGTACGTCGAGAACGGTTACAATGAGCAGTTCTTC.

The chain joins TRBV6-5 to TRBJ1-5; D gene ambiguous. The CDR3 spans 13 residues. The germline V and J ends were trimmed by 5 bases and 7 bases, with 12 bases remaining between them. Looked up from germline, CDR1 is MNHEY and CDR2 is SVGAGI. CDR3 in DNA: TGTGCCAGCAGTCCTCACGGGAACCAGCCCCAGCATTTT. This translates into CASSPHGNQPQHF.

This sequence joins TRBV5-1 and TRBJ2-7, with 11 bases matching TRBD1. CDR3 length: 16 amino acids. The J segment lost 3 bases and the V segment lost 3 bases, leaving 8 bases of the junction unmatched. CDR1 is SGHRS, CDR2 YFSETQ, per germline. The CDR3 loop is CASSSASGTGGYEQYF. CDR3 DNA: TGCGCCAGCAGCTCGGCGTCCGGGACAGGGGGCTACGAGCAGTACTTC.

Of note for this clone: Because the CDR3 is missing its conserved closing phenylalanine or tryptophan, this is likely a read error. The limits of the CDR3 on the DNA are not certain, so only TCRdb's listed CDR3 is given. The chain is built from TRBV5-1 and TRBJ1-2; TRBD1, the table's D call, was not compared with the DNA. The CDR3 contains 16 residues when both ends are counted. Per germline, CDR1 SGHRS and CDR2 YFSETQ. CDR3 loop: CASSLEGPGQGDQGHL.

The J gene is TRBJ2-5, the V gene TRBV5-4; no definite D call. This CDR3 is 11 amino acids long. Germline V lookup: CDR1 SGHNT, CDR2 YYREEE (reference sequence). V was cut by 9 bases and J by 5 bases, with 11 bases left in between. The chain's CDR3 is CATTGWETQYF. The CDR3 DNA follows: TGTGCCACCACCGGATGGGAGACCCAGTACTTC.

The CDR3 nucleotides are TGTGCCAGCAGTCTCGCCGGGACGCGGGAGACCCAGTACTTC. It codes for CASSLAGTRETQYF. The chain is built from TRBV6-4 and TRBJ2-5; D may be TRBD1 or TRBD2 (5 bases each). Germline V gene data show CDR1 as MRHNA and CDR2 as SNTAGT. Deletions cut 5 bases from V and 5 bases from J, with 15 bases between. CDR3 length: 14 residues.

CDR3 DNA sequence: TGTGCCAGCAGCCATCGTAGCGGGAGGGGCAGAGGGGAGACCCAGTACTTC. Translated, it gives CASSHRSGRGRGETQYF. V and J are TRBV7-8 and TRBJ2-5, with 11 positions matching TRBD2. The germline V gene encodes CDR1 SGHVS and CDR2 FQNEAQ. The J segment lost 5 bases and the V segment lost 5 bases, leaving 13 bases of the junction unmatched. The CDR3 is 17 amino acids.

This clone was detected a few times. The chain employs TRBV6-5 and TRBJ1-6, with D perhaps TRBD1 (5 bases). Germline CDR1 MNHEY, CDR2 SVGAGI. The CDR3 has 15 residues. The V end lost 2 bases, the J end lost 6 bases, and 11 bases lay between the germline ends. Here the CDR3 reads CASSYVGLVNSPLHF. The CDR3 DNA reads as TGTGCCAGCAGTTACGTGGGGCTGGTTAATTCACCCCTCCACTTT.

The chain couples TRBV9 to TRBJ2-1, with 11 bases lining up with TRBD2. J gave up 8 bases and V 2 bases, and 9 bases lay outside the gene matches. Germline V gene sequence: CDR1 SGDLS, CDR2 YYNGEE. The CDR3 length is 16 residues. CDR3 sequence (DNA): TGTGCCAGCAGCGTTTCCACTAGCGGGAGAGAGGATGAGCAGTTCTTC. It yields the protein CASSVSTSGREDEQFF.

V gene TRBV4-3 combines with J gene TRBJ2-1; D gene uncertain. CDR1 LGHNA and CDR2 YSLEER come from the germline V gene. V shed 5 bases and J shed 12 bases, with 14 bases lying between them. CDR3 size: 12 residues. In nucleotides, the CDR3 is TGCGCCAGCAGCTTAGACCAACACAGGCAGTTCTTC. This gives the protein CASSLDQHRQFF.

The V gene is TRBV19, the J gene TRBJ1-3; D is ambiguous. Trimming took 6 bases from V and 2 from J, leaving 11 bases between them. This CDR3 has 14 amino acids. The germline V gene encodes CDR1 LNHDA and CDR2 SQIVND (reference sequence). The CDR3 sequence is CASSINLPGNTIYF. As DNA, the CDR3 is TGTGCCAGTAGCATCAACTTACCTGGAAACACCATATATTTT.

This clone was observed a few times. This chain uses TRBV30 with TRBJ1-3; TRBD1 matches 9 bases. The CDR3 is 14 residues long. V lost 4 bases and J lost 4; bases outside the gene matches: 5. The germline V gene encodes CDR1 GTSNPN and CDR2 SVGIG (reference sequence). The CDR3 nucleotides read TGTGCCTGGACCCTACAGGGGGCAGGAAACACCATATATTTT. Its protein is CAWTLQGAGNTIYF.

The CDR3 region is CSVTPGSNEQFF. In nucleotides, the CDR3 is TGCAGCGTTACCCCGGGGTCCAATGAGCAGTTCTTC. The J gene is TRBJ2-1, the V gene TRBV29-1; tentative D call: TRBD2 (5 bases). V gave up 5 bases and J gave up 6 bases, with 11 bases separating them. This CDR3 contains 12 residues. Germline CDR1 reads SQVTM; CDR2 reads ANQGSEA.

The DNA of the CDR3 is TGTGCCAGCAGCTTTGGACAGGGTCTTGACCGAGAGACCCAGTACTTC. Residues: CASSFGQGLDRETQYF. The chain links TRBV7-9 to TRBJ2-5; 8 bases agree with TRBD1. The CDR3 is made up of 16 amino acids. V gave up 3 bases and J gave up 4 bases; unmatched junction bases: 10. CDR1 and CDR2 (germline): SEHNR, FQNEAQ (reference sequence).

The chain carries TRBV7-2 and TRBJ1-5; the D gene is possibly TRBD1 (6 bases). CDR1 and CDR2 from the germline V gene are SGHTA and FQGNSA. The CDR3 is made up of 18 amino acids. V lost 1 base to trimming and J lost 1 base, with 17 bases between them. The CDR3 coding sequence is TGTGCCAGCAGCTTAGAACAGGGTGTCGGGGCGAGCAATCAGCCCCAGCATTTT. This gives the protein CASSLEQGVGASNQPQHF.

V is TRBV27 and J is TRBJ1-1; 7 nucleotides match TRBD1. From germline, CDR1 is MNHEY and CDR2 SMNVEV (reference sequence). The V and J ends lost 5 bases and 7 bases, in that order; junction bases with no gene match: 10. The CDR3 runs 14 residues. The CDR3 DNA is TGTGCCAGCAGTCCCATGACAGGGATCGGTGAAGCTTTCTTT. This sequence encodes CASSPMTGIGEAFF.

This chain joins TRBV10-3 and TRBJ1-1; 8 nucleotides agree with TRBD1. There are 16 residues in the CDR3. Germline V CDR1 and CDR2: ENHRY, SYGVKD. Losses at the gene ends were 5 bases for V and 0 bases for J; bases not matched to a gene: 8. The CDR3 here is CAISSGTGLMNTEAFF. Here the CDR3 DNA reads TGTGCCATCAGTTCCGGGACAGGACTCATGAACACTGAAGCTTTCTTT.

V usage is TRBV6-5 and J usage is TRBJ1-1; D ambiguous. The CDR3 runs to 15 residues. Trimming removed 5 bases at V and 1 base at J, with 14 bases between. Germline assignment: CDR1 MNHEY and CDR2 SVGAGI. CDR3 in DNA: TGTGCCAGCAGTAACATGGGGTGGGAGAACACTGAAGCTTTCTTT. It yields the protein CASSNMGWENTEAFF.

This clone showed up just once. The rearrangement joins TRBV9 to TRBJ2-2; 8 positions match TRBD1. This CDR3 region has 17 residues. The V gene's germline CDR1 is SGDLS and CDR2 YYNGEE. Germline trimming cut 4 bases from V and 0 bases from J; bases unmatched to any gene: 8. DNA of the CDR3: TGTGCCAGCAGCACTCGGACAGGGCTAGCGAACACCGGGGAGCTGTTTTTT. Its translation is CASSTRTGLANTGELFF. Using reference TRBV9 and TRBJ2-2 for the parts outside the CDR3, the full variable domain is DSGVTQTPKHLITATGQRVTLRCSPRSGDLSVYWYQQSLDQGLQFLIQYYNGEERAKGNILERFSAQQFPDLHSELNLSSLELGDSALYFCASSTRTGLANTGELFFGEGSRLTVL.

This chain joins TRBV19 and TRBJ2-1; D gene unclear. The V end was cut by 6 bases, the J end by 8 bases, with 11 bases between. The CDR3 contains 12 residues. The V gene's germline CDR1 is LNHDA and CDR2 SQIVND (reference sequence). CDR3 residues: CASRLHWDEQFF. CDR3 DNA sequence: TGTGCCAGTAGGCTACATTGGGATGAGCAGTTCTTC.

The chain couples TRBV30 to TRBJ1-2; D gene unclear. The ends were cut back, 4 bases at V and 0 bases at J, with 18 bases in the middle. Germline assignment: CDR1 GTSNPN and CDR2 SVGIG (reference sequence). The CDR3 consists of 16 residues. In DNA form, the CDR3 reads TGTGCCTGGAACATGGTGCGACGGATCTCTAACTATGGCTACACCTTC. It encodes CAWNMVRRISNYGYTF. Filled out from reference TRBV30 and TRBJ1-2, the complete variable domain reads SQTIHQWPATLVQPVGSPLSLECTVEGTSNPNLYWYRQAAGRGLQLLFYSVGIGQISSEVPQNLSASRPQDRQFILSSKKLLLSDSGFYLCAWNMVRRISNYGYTFGSGTRLTVV.

The rearrangement uses TRBV7-8 and TRBJ1-5, with D unclear. Trimming removed 2 bases at V and 4 bases at J, with 9 bases between. CDR3 length: 14 amino acids. CDR1 and CDR2 from the germline V gene are SGHVS and FQNEAQ. The CDR3 DNA sequence: TGTGCCAGCAGCTTATCAGATTCAAATCAGCCCCAGCATTTT. Its protein product is CASSLSDSNQPQHF.

This sequence joins TRBV30 and TRBJ1-4, with 11 bases fitting TRBD1. The CDR3 consists of 15 residues. V was pared by 8 bases and J by 0 bases, with 5 bases of the junction left unmatched. The germline V gene has CDR1 GTSNPN and CDR2 SVGIG (reference sequence). The CDR3 loop reads CAGQGAGATNEKLFF. CDR3 bases: TGTGCCGGACAGGGGGCCGGAGCAACTAATGAAAAACTGTTTTTT.

This clone was counted only a few times. This chain joins TRBV19 and TRBJ1-6; no clear D. CDR1 and CDR2 from the germline V gene are LNHDA and SQIVND (reference sequence). The CDR3 is made up of 16 amino acids. The V end lost 1 base, the J end lost 5 bases, and 12 bases lay between the germline ends. CDR3 nucleotides: TGTGCCAGTAGTATAGGCAGCTCATGGGATAATTCACCCCTCCACTTT. Translated, it gives CASSIGSSWDNSPLHF.

V gene TRBV30 combines with J gene TRBJ1-1, with D perhaps matching TRBD1 (5 bases). CDR1 and CDR2 (germline): GTSNPN, SVGIG (reference sequence). The length of the CDR3 is 12 residues. The V end was cut by 5 bases, the J end by 1 base, with 8 bases between. The CDR3 region has the DNA TGTGCCTGGGCGACAGCGAACACTGAAGCTTTCTTT. This encodes CAWATANTEAFF.

The chain carries TRBV7-6 and TRBJ2-3; D gene unclear. The germline V gene encodes CDR1 SGHVS and CDR2 FNYEAQ. Trimming left V 0 bases short and J 4 bases short, with 11 bases between. The CDR3 sequence is 15 residues long. CDR3 DNA: TGTGCCAGCAGCTTAGCCGTCCGTGCCGCAGATACGCAGTATTTT. It yields the protein CASSLAVRAADTQYF.

This clone was counted a single time. The chain recombines TRBV7-8 with TRBJ1-1; TRBD1 aligns across 7 bases. The CDR3 consists of 15 residues. The V gene end was trimmed by 4 bases and the J gene end by 3 bases; junction bases not matched to a gene: 8. CDR1 SGHVS and CDR2 FQNEAQ come from the germline V gene. Written as DNA, the CDR3 is TGTGCCAGCAGCTGGGAGGGGGCTGGGGACACTGAAGCTTTCTTT. Translation: CASSWEGAGDTEAFF.

This chain joins TRBV5-5 and TRBJ1-3; TRBD1 is a possible D gene (5 bases). CDR1 is SGHKS, CDR2 YYEKEE, per germline (reference sequence). The CDR3 loop spans 15 amino acids. V lost 3 bases and J 0 bases, leaving 10 bases between the germline ends. CDR3 sequence reads: CASSWGVHSGNTIYF. For the CDR3, the DNA is TGTGCCAGCAGCTGGGGGGTACACTCTGGAAACACCATATATTTT.

This chain uses TRBV13 with TRBJ1-1; 9 nucleotides match TRBD1. Germline values: CDR1 PRHDT, CDR2 FYEKMQ (reference sequence). Germline trimming cut 6 bases from V and 3 bases from J; bases unmatched to any gene: 11. CDR3 length: 16 amino acids. The CDR3, as DNA: TGTGCCAGCAGACCGGGACAGGGATTGAGGCACACTGAAGCTTTCTTT. This translates into CASRPGQGLRHTEAFF.